This T cell receptor beta chain was captured in a study of control samples from healthy donors and cancer patients. This CDR3 has 14 residues. Trimming removed 1 base from V and 8 bases from J, with 13 bases in between. Germline-derived CDR1 and CDR2 are MNHNS and SASEGT. TCRdb keeps only in-frame clones here, not all; method: immunoSEQ multiplex PCR. The sample lists some 170,000 clones; approximately 94% were seen once. The material sequenced was PBMCs. The V gene is TRBV6-1, the J gene TRBJ2-3, with D possibly being TRBD1 or TRBD2 (5 bases each). This clonotype was sampled from a man between 60 and 75 years old with colorectal cancer. CDR3 nucleotides: TGTGCCAGCAGTGAAGGGTCTGGGACCGTTACGCAGTATTTT. Residues: CASSEGSGTVTQYF.